The clone carrying this T cell receptor (beta chain) was detected only once. Time point defined: pretreatment peripheral blood. V was trimmed by 6 bases and J by 1 base, leaving 15 bases between them. CDR3 length: 15 residues. Germline loops: CDR1 MDHEN, CDR2 SYDVKM. The sample comes from a study of PD-L1 blockade in urothelial cancer. Sequencing was performed with immunoSEQ multiplex PCR; in TCRdb, only in-frame clones are kept and a portion is missing. The table records approximately 50,000 clones, about four fifths of them present only once. This receptor was identified in a man in his fifties with urothelial cancer. J is TRBJ1-1 and V is TRBV28, with D maybe TRBD1 (5 bases). Here the sequenced sample was PBMCs, taken around atezolizumab (anti-PD-L1) treatment. The CDR3 region is CASSPPGGGNTEAFF. The CDR3 DNA sequence: TGTGCCAGCAGCCCACCCGGCGGGGGGAACACTGAAGCTTTCTTT.